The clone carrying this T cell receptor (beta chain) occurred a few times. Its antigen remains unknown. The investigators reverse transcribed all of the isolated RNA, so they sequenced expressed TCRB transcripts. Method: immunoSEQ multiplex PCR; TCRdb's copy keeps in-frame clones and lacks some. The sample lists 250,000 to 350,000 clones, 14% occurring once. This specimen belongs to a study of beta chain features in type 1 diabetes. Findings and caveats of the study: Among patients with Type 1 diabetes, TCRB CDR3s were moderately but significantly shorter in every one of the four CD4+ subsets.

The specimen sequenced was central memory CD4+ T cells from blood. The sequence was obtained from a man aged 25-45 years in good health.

The DNA of the CDR3 is TGTGCCAGCAGTCCATCCGGGACAACGACCTACGAGCAGTACGTC. Residues: CASSPSGTTTYEQYV. The J gene is TRBJ2-7, the V gene TRBV6-5; weak D call: TRBD1 (6 bases). V dropped 5 bases and J dropped 2 bases, with 16 bases sitting between them. The CDR3 has 15 residues. The V gene's germline CDR1 is MNHEY and CDR2 SVGAGI.